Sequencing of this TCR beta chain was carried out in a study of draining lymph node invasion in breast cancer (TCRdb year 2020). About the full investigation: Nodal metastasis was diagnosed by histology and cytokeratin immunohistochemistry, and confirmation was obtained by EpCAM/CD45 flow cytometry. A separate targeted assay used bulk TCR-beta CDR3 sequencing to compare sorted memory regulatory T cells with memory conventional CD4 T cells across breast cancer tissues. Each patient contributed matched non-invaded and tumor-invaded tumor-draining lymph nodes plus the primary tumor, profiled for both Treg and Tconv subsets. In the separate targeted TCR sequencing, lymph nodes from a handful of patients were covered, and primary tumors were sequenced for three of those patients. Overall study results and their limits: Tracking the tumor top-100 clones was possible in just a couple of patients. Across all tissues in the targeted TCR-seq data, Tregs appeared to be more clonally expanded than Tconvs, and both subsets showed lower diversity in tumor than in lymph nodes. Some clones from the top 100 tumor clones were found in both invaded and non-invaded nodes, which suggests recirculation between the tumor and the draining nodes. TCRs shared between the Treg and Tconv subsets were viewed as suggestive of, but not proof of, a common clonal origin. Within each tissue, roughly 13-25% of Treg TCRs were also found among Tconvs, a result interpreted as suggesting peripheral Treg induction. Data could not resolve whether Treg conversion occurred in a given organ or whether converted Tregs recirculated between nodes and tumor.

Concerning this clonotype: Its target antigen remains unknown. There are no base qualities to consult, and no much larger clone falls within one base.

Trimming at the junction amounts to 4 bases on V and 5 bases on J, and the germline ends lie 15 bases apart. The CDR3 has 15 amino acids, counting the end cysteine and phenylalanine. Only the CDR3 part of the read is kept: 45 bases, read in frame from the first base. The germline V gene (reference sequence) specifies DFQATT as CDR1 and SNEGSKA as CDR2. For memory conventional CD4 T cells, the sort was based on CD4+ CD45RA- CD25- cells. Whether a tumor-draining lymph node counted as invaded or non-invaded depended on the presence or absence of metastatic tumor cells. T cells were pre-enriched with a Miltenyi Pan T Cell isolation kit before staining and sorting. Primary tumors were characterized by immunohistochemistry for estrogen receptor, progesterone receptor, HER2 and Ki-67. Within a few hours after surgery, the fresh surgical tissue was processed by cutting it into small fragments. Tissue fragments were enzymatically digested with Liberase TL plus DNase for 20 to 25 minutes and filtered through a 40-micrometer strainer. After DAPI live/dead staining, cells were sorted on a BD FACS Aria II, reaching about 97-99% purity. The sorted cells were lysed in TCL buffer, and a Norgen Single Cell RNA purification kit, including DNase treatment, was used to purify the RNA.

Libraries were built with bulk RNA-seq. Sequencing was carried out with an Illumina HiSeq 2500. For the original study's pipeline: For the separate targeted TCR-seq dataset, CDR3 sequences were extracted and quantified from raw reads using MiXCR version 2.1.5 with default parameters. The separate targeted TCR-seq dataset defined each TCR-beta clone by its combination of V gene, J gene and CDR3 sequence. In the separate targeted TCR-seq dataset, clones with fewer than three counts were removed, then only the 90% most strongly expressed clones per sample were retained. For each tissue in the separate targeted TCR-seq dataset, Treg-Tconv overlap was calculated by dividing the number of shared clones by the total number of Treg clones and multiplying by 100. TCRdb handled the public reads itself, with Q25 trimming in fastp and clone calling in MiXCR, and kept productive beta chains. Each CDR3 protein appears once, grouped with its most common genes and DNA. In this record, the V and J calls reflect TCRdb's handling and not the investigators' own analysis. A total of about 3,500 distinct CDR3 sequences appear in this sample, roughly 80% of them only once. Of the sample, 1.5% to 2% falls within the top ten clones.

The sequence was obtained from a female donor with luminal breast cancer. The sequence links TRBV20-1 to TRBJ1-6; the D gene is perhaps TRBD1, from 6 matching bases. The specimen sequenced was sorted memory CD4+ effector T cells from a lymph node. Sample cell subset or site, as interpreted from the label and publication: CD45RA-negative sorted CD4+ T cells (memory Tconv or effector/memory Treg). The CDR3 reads CSAKPGTRDNSPLHF. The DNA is TGCAGTGCTAAACCCGGGACAAGGGATAATTCACCCCTCCACTTT.